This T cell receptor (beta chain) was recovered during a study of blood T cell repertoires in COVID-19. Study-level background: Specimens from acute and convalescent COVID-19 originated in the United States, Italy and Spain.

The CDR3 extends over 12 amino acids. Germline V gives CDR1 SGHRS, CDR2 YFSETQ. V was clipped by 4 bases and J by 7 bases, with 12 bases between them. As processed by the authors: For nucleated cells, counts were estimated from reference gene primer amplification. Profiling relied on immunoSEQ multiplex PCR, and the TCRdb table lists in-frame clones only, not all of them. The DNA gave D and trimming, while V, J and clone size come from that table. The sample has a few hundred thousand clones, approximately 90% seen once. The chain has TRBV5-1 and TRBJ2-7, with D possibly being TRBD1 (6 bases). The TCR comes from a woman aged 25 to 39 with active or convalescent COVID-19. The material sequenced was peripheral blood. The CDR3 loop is CASSEQGREQYF. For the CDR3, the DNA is TGCGCCAGCAGCGAACAGGGACGGGAGCAGTACTTC. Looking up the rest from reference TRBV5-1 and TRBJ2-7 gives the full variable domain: KAGVTQTPRYLIKTRGQQVTLSCSPISGHRSVSWYQQTPGQGLQFLFEYFSETQRNKGNFPGRFSGRQFSNSRSEMNVSTLELGDSALYLCASSEQGREQYFGPGTRLTVT.